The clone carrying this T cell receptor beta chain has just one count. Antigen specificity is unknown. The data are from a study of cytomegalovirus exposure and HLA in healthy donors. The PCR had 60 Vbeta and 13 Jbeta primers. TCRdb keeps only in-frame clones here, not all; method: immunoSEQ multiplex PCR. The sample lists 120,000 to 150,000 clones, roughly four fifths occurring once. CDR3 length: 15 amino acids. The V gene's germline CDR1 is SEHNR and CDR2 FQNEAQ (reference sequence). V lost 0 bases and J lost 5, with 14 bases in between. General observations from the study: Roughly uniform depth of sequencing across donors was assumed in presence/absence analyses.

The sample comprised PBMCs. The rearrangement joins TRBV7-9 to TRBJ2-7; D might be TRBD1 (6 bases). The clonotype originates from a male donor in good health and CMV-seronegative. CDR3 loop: CASSLASGTHNEQYF. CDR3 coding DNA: TGTGCCAGCAGCTTAGCTTCTGGGACACACAACGAGCAGTACTTC. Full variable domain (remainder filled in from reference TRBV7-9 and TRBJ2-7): DTGVSQNPRHKITKRGQNVTFRCDPISEHNRLYWYRQTLGQGPEFLTYFQNEAQLEKSRLLSDRFSAERPKGSFSTLEIQRTEQGDSAMYLCASSLASGTHNEQYFGPGTRLTVT.